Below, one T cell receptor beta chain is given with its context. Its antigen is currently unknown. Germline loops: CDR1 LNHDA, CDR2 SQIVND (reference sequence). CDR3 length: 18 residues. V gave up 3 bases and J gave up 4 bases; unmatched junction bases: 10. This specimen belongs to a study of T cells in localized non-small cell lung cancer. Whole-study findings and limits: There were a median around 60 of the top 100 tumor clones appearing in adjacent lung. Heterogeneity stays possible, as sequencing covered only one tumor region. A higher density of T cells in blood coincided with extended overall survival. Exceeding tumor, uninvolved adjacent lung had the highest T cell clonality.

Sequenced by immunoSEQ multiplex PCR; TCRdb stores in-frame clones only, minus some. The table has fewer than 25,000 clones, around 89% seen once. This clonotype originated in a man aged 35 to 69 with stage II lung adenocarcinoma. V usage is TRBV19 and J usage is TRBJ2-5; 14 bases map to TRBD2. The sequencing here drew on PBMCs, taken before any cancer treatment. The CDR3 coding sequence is TGTGCCAGTAGTATTTCTGGGACTAGCGGGAGAGTAAGAGAGACCCAGTACTTC. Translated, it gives CASSISGTSGRVRETQYF.